The clone carrying this T cell receptor (beta chain) occurred a few times. Its antigen remains unidentified. Some clones are missing from TCRdb's copy, which holds only in-frame ones; the method was immunoSEQ multiplex PCR. The repertoire has about 980,000 clones, approximately 80% of them found once; the top ten carry roughly 1.5%. The CDR3 covers 17 residues. With V trimmed by 0 bases and J by 4 bases, 10 bases remained unmatched. CDR1 and CDR2 (germline): SGDLS, YYNGEE. The data were obtained in a study of shared clonotypes between healthy human individuals. General study points: A limitation of the genetic and exposure-history diversity represented arose from few donors. Approximately 4.5% was the fraction of naive CD4 clonotypes found shared across several donors.

Sequenced input: memory CD4+ T cells sorted from blood. Stated subset: CD45RA-negative fraction. This chain links TRBV9 with TRBJ2-7; 10 bases are a match to TRBD2. The receptor comes from a man younger than 35 in good health. Here the CDR3 DNA reads TGTGCCAGCAGCGTAGCTCCAGGGCTAGCGGGGGAGTACGAGCAGTACTTC. The encoded protein is CASSVAPGLAGEYEQYF.